Included here is one T cell receptor beta chain sequence, with context. Its antigen is not known. The data are from a study of cytomegalovirus exposure and HLA in healthy donors. Study context: The platform used for the 120 or so validation repertoires matched that of the approximately 670 first-cohort repertoires, a later analysis reported. Study results and limitations: Under in vitro conditions, three CMV-associated chains were confirmed as specific for CMV antigens. TCR sequences were mostly rare, though some public TCRs occurred in many donors.

The donors were members of the approximately 120-subject validation cohort (separate from the roughly 670-subject first cohort). The method was immunoSEQ multiplex PCR; TCRdb's version includes in-frame clones alone and lacks a portion of them. The table has 110,000 to 150,000 clones, approximately 90% seen once. Trimming cost V 6 bases and J 4 bases, with 15 bases left between them. CDR1 is MNHEY and CDR2 is SVGAGI in the germline V gene. This CDR3 comprises 14 residues. This chain connects TRBV6-5 to TRBJ1-2, with D possibly matching TRBD1 (5 bases). The receptor's source is a young man in good health and CMV-seronegative. The sequencing sample was made of PBMCs. The DNA of the CDR3 is TGTGCCAGCAGACCTCAGGGCCAGACCTATGGCTACACCTTC. As protein: CASRPQGQTYGYTF.